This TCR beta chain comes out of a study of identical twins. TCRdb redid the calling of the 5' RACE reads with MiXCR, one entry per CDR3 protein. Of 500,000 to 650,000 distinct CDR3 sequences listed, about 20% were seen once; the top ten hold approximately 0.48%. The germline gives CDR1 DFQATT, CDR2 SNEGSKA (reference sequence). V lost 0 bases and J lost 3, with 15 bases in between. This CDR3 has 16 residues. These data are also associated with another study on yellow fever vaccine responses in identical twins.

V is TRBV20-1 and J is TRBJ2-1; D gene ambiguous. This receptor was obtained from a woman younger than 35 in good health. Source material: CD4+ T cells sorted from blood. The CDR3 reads CSARDPLAWSYNEQFF. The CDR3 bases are TGCAGTGCTAGAGATCCATTGGCCTGGAGCTACAATGAGCAGTTCTTC.